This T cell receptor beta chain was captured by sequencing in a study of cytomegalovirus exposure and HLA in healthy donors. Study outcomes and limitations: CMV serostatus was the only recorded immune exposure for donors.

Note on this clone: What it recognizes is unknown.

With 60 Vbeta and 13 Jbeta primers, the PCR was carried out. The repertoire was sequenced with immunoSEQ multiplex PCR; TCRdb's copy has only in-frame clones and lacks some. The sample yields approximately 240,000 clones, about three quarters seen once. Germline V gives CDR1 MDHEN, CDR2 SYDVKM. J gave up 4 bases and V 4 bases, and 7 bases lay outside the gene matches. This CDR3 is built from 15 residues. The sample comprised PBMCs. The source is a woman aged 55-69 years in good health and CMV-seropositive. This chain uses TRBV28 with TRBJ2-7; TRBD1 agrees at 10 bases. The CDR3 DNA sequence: TGTGCCAGCAGTTCCCCGACAGGGGGCGAATACGAGCAGTACTTC. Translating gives CASSSPTGGEYEQYF.